This TCR beta chain is drawn from a study of T cells after yellow fever vaccination (dated by TCRdb to between 2019 and 2020). At the level of the whole study: The SMART-Seq v4 Ultra Low Input RNA kit was used to prepare libraries from fractions with low cell numbers. To follow T-cell clones before and after primary and booster YFV17D yellow fever vaccination, bulk TCR alpha and beta repertoires were sequenced over time. Two healthy male donors made up the cohort, one aged 18 to 30 years and the other aged 30 to 40 years. Bulk PBMC replicates and cell subsets were isolated from blood drawn at multiple timepoints before and after both primary and secondary immunization.

Taken with the paper, the label for treatment or condition translates to: live attenuated yellow fever vaccine strain. PBMCs were isolated from peripheral blood using a standard Ficoll-Paque protocol. Dynabeads CD4 and CD8 positive selection kits were used to isolate the CD4 and CD8 T-cell fractions. TriZol was used to extract RNA from bulk PBMCs, CD4 and CD8 fractions, and dextramer-positive and dextramer-negative fractions. Concerning this clonotype itself: Its target antigen remains unknown. It has no much larger one-base neighbor in the sample; base qualities were not kept.

Study-wide findings and limitations: A small fraction of clonotypes appeared in both the CD4 and CD8 compartments, likely as a result of convergent recombination. Most clones expanded after primary vaccination (about 96% of CD4 and roughly 88% of CD8) were re-detected after the booster, suggesting that broad memory maintenance occurred. Because the study included only two donors, the extent to which the findings can be generalized is limited. FACS-sorted repertoires could contain abundant contaminating clonotypes from the bulk population, so computational filtering was required. Compared with the primary T-cell response, the secondary T-cell response was faster but weaker, reaching its peak on day 5 rather than on day 15.

Spanning cysteine to phenylalanine, the CDR3 consists of 16 amino acids. Only the CDR3 region is kept as DNA, spanning 48 bases read in frame from base 1. V is pared back by 0 bases and J by 1 base, with 13 bases lying between the germline termini. Per the germline V gene (reference sequence), DFQATT is the CDR1 and SNEGSKA is the CDR2. The data were produced on an Illumina NovaSeq 6000. TCR cDNA was synthesized by 5'RACE template switching, through which a universal primer site and unique molecular identifiers were introduced. Priming for cDNA synthesis came from both the TCR alpha and TCR beta constant segments. Library amplification involved two PCR steps, and the second step added sample barcodes and sequencing adapters. Libraries were sequenced on Illumina HiSeq 2500 (2x100 bp) or NovaSeq (2x150 bp). Processing in the source paper ran as follows. Demultiplexing of reads and collapsing into UMI consensus sequences were performed with MIGEC, and V(D)J alignment was carried out with MiXCR. Using edgeR on replicate PBMC samples, clonotypes were called vaccine-responding if FDR was below 0.01 and the log2 fold change was above 5 up to day 15. Each bulk clonotype received a CD4 or CD8 identity based on whether the sequenced CD4 or CD8 repertoire contained that clonotype at higher abundance. Starting from the raw public reads, TCRdb applied fastp trimming at Q25, assembled clones with MiXCR and retained in-frame beta chains. Entries that share a CDR3 protein sequence are merged under the most common genes and DNA. In this record, the V and J calls reflect TCRdb's handling and not the investigators' own analysis. The sample contains roughly 99,000 distinct CDR3 sequences, around 5.5% of them found a single time. The ten top clones hold more than 40% of the sample.

The TCR sequence derives from a young man who received the YFV17D yellow fever vaccine. Sequencing used CD8+ T cells sorted from PBMCs, obtained 10 days after the yellow fever booster vaccination. The chain was built from TRBV20-1 and TRBJ1-5, with the D gene not confidently named. The bases are TGCAGTGCTAGAGATCGGCAGGCTAGGAGCAATCAGCCCCAGCATTTT. It translates to CSARDRQARSNQPQHF.